The 14 T cell receptor beta chains listed next were all sequenced from one sample in a study of blood T cells in healthy people across ages (dated by TCRdb to 2013 to 2016). To prepare the library, 5' RACE was applied. Sequenced on an Illumina HiSeq 2500. A second PCR of about 6 to 11 cycles was performed with a sample-barcoded 5' primer and a J-beta primer mix. Clones were called with MiXCR by TCRdb after fastp trimmed the public reads at Q25, and only in-frame beta chains were retained. Identical CDR3 protein sequences are pooled into one entry, listed with their most common genes and DNA. For this sample the table gives about 1.4 million distinct CDR3 sequences, of which roughly 59% were detected only once. The ten biggest clones cover roughly 7% of the sample. The specimen was blood. These receptors were taken from a man between 18 and 35 years old in good health.

This clonotype was counted a few times. The CDR3, as DNA: TGCAGTGCAACCGGGACAGATAGCAATCAGCCCCAGCATTTT. Its translation: CSATGTDSNQPQHF. V is TRBV20-1 and J is TRBJ1-5; 7 bases are a match to TRBD1. This CDR3 has 14 amino acids. The V gene end was trimmed by 6 bases and the J gene end by 0 bases; junction bases not matched to a gene: 5. CDR1 is DFQATT and CDR2 is SNEGSKA in the germline V gene (reference sequence).

The chain carries TRBV4-1 and TRBJ2-4; 7 nucleotides align to TRBD1. Trimming removed 5 bases from V and 8 bases from J; junction bases left unmatched: 9. Germline-derived CDR1 and CDR2 are MGHRA and YSYEKL. CDR3 length equals 14 residues. The DNA for the CDR3 is TGCGCCAGCAGCACGCCGACAGGGAGAGACATTCAGTACTTC. This encodes CASSTPTGRDIQYF.

This chain uses TRBV25-1 with TRBJ2-3; D is perhaps TRBD1 or TRBD2 (6 bases each). Germline V gene lookup returns CDR1 MGHDK and CDR2 SYGVNS. V gave up 7 bases and J gave up 4 bases, with 18 bases separating them. The CDR3 loop spans 15 amino acids. CDR3 protein: CASTPQEGVADTQYF. The CDR3 bases are TGTGCCAGCACTCCTCAGGAGGGGGTGGCAGATACGCAGTATTTT.

The J gene is TRBJ1-5, the V gene TRBV19; 8 bases line up with TRBD1. V was pared by 8 bases and J by 4 bases, with 13 bases of the junction left unmatched. Germline V lookup: CDR1 LNHDA, CDR2 SQIVND (reference sequence). This CDR3 spans 16 amino acids. This CDR3 reads CASFGAGGALNQPQHF. In DNA, the CDR3 is TGTGCCAGTTTTGGAGCAGGGGGCGCGTTAAATCAGCCCCAGCATTTT. The whole variable domain, filled in from reference TRBV19 and TRBJ1-5, reads DGGITQSPKYLFRKEGQNVTLSCEQNLNHDAMYWYRQDPGQGLRLIYYSQIVNDFQKGDIAEGYSVSREKKESFPLTVTSAQKNPTAFYLCASFGAGGALNQPQHFGDGTRLSIL.

The CDR3 protein is CASSQDGLAAEQYF. CDR3 nucleotide sequence: TGTGCCAGCAGCCAAGACGGGCTAGCGGCCGAGCAGTACTTC. The rearrangement uses TRBV4-2 and TRBJ2-7; 7 bases match TRBD2. The CDR3 extends over 14 amino acids. Trimming removed 0 bases from V and 6 bases from J; junction bases left unmatched: 5. The germline V gene encodes CDR1 LGHNA and CDR2 YNFKEQ.

The CDR3 is CSARDQRFREAFF. CDR3 bases: TGCAGTGCTAGAGACCAGCGGTTCAGGGAAGCTTTCTTT. The chain joins TRBV20-1 to TRBJ1-1; unclear D gene. Looked up from germline, CDR1 is DFQATT and CDR2 is SNEGSKA (reference sequence). The CDR3 is 13 amino acids. V shed 0 bases and J shed 8 bases, with 13 bases lying between them.

This chain uses TRBV5-1 with TRBJ2-5; 9 bases match TRBD2. Germline V lookup: CDR1 SGHRS, CDR2 YFSETQ. The CDR3 covers 16 residues. V lost 0 bases, J lost 4 bases, and 7 bases stayed unmatched. The CDR3 bases are TGCGCCAGCAGCTTGGCCTTAGCGGGAGTTGGAGAGACCCAGTACTTC. Translation gives CASSLALAGVGETQYF.

This chain uses TRBV11-3 with TRBJ2-7; D perhaps matches TRBD1 (6 bases). The CDR3 covers 14 residues. Per the germline V gene, CDR1 is SGHNT and CDR2 is YENEEA. Trimming shortened V by 5 bases and J by 3 bases, and 14 bases separated the two germline ends. In DNA form, the CDR3 reads TGTGCCAGCAGCCCATTCCCGGACAGCTACGAGCAGTACTTC. Translated, it gives CASSPFPDSYEQYF. Based on the CDR3 plus reference TRBV11-3 and TRBJ2-7, the full variable domain is EAGVVQSPRYKIIEKKQPVAFWCNPISGHNTLYWYLQNLGQGPELLIRYENEEAVDDSQLPKDRFSAERLKGVDSTLKIQPAELGDSAVYLCASSPFPDSYEQYFGPGTRLTVT.

The sample holds a few counts of this clonotype. The chain recombines TRBV4-3 with TRBJ1-4; D is unresolved. V lost 1 base and J 3 bases, leaving 9 bases between the germline ends. The CDR3 runs 15 residues. Germline V CDR1 and CDR2: LGHNA, YSLEER. CDR3 DNA sequence: TGCGCCAGCAGCCAAGTTATACACCCTAATGAAAAACTGTTTTTT. Residues: CASSQVIHPNEKLFF.

On this clonotype itself: The junction and the germline gene differ at one end; a read error may be behind it. The rearrangement uses TRBV28 and TRBJ1-5; no reliable D call. Germline CDR1 and CDR2: MDHEN and SYDVKM. This CDR3 is built from 11 residues. The chain's CDR3 is CANSQGLPQHF. Written as DNA, the CDR3 is TGTGCCAACAGTCAAGGCTTGCCCCAGCATTTT.

The V call is TRBV5-1, the J call TRBJ1-5, with D unresolved. Germline CDR1 reads SGHRS; CDR2 reads YFSETQ. Trimming cost V 7 bases and J 7 bases, with 0 bases left between them. This CDR3 is 8 amino acids long. The chain's CDR3 is CASQPQHF. For the CDR3, the DNA is TGCGCCAGCCAGCCCCAGCATTTT.

The V and J genes are TRBV6-2 or TRBV6-3 and TRBJ1-2; D is uncertain. The CDR3 runs to 14 residues. The V end lost 6 bases, the J end lost 8 bases, and 19 bases lay between the germline ends. CDR1 and CDR2 from the germline V gene are MNHEY and SVGEGT. DNA of the CDR3: TGTGCCAGCAGACCCCCGGAGGGTCTAAAGGGCTACACCTTC. Protein product: CASRPPEGLKGYTF.

CDR3 protein: CANSWDGNYEQYF. The CDR3, as DNA: TGTGCCAACAGCTGGGACGGAAACTACGAGCAGTACTTC. The chain has TRBV27 and TRBJ2-7; D possibly uses TRBD1 or TRBD2 (5 bases each). The CDR3 totals 13 residues. In germline, CDR1 is MNHEY, CDR2 SMNVEV (reference sequence). Trimming removed 10 bases at V and 3 bases at J, with 16 bases between.

The V gene is TRBV9, the J gene TRBJ2-5; the D is unclear. This CDR3 spans 15 amino acids. V was shortened by 0 bases and J by 4 bases, with 13 bases between the two germline ends. Germline CDR1 reads SGDLS; CDR2 reads YYNGEE. The CDR3 reads CASSVDWGLGETQYF. The CDR3 region has the DNA TGTGCCAGCAGCGTAGATTGGGGTCTCGGAGAGACCCAGTACTTC. The entire variable domain, with the rest obtained from reference TRBV9 and TRBJ2-5, is as follows: DSGVTQTPKHLITATGQRVTLRCSPRSGDLSVYWYQQSLDQGLQFLIQYYNGEERAKGNILERFSAQQFPDLHSELNLSSLELGDSALYFCASSVDWGLGETQYFGPGTRLLVL.